Listed below are T cell receptor beta chains from one sample, sequenced in a study of T cell responses to AZD1222 COVID-19 vaccine. The table came from immunoSEQ multiplex PCR; TCRdb's copy has only in-frame clones and leaves some out. The sample gives about 130,000 clones, more than 75% of which show up once; 8.5% to 12% is in the top ten. The sample in question was peripheral blood, obtained on day 0 of AZD1222 vaccination. The source is an adult in good health. CDR3s include the opening cysteine and the closing phenylalanine or tryptophan. The D gene is left open where the match is weak. Clone size appears in some rows only: once, few, many, or a class for an expanded clone.

>.|TRBV7-2|TRBD1|TRBJ1-1
TGTGCCAGCAGCTATAAGACAGGGGGGACTGAAGCTTTCTTT
CASSYKTGGTEAFF
>.|TRBV19|.|TRBJ1-2
TGTGCCAGTAGACTGTCGAGGTATGGCTACACCTTC
CASRLSRYGYTF
>.|TRBV28|.|TRBJ1-4
TGTGCCAGCAGTCAACCCCAGGGAGAACGAGAAAAACTGTTTTTT
CASSQPQGEREKLFF
>.|TRBV3-1/TRBV3-2|.|TRBJ1-3
TGTGCCAGCAGCCAGTCAATTGGTCTCAGCTCTGGAAACACCATATATTTT
CASSQSIGLSSGNTIYF
>.|TRBV4-3|.|TRBJ1-5
TGCGCCAGCAGCCAAGACGGCGCGGATCAGCCCCAGCATTTT
CASSQDGADQPQHF
>once|TRBV7-2|.|TRBJ2-1
TGTGCCAGCAGCTCCCTTGGAACTGGCTCCTACAATGAGCAGTTCTTC
CASSSLGTGSYNEQFF
>.|TRBV7-9|TRBD1|TRBJ1-6
TGTGCCAGCAGCTGGGACAGGGATACCTCACCCCTCCACTTT
CASSWDRDTSPLHF
>.|TRBV6-5|.|TRBJ2-7
TGTGCCAGCAGTTTGCCAGGGAGCGAGCAGTACTTC
CASSLPGSEQYF
>.|TRBV7-9|.|TRBJ2-2
TGTGCCAGCAGCTCCCGAAACGCCGGGGAGCTGTTTTTT
CASSSRNAGELFF
>.|TRBV5-5|.|TRBJ1-1
TGTGCCAGCAGCTTGGGACCGAACACTGAAGCTTTCTTT
CASSLGPNTEAFF
>.|TRBV5-1|TRBD2|TRBJ2-7
TGCGCCAGCAGCTCCCCCGGGACTAGCGGGGTGTACGAGCAGTACTTC
CASSSPGTSGVYEQYF
>.|TRBV27|TRBD1|TRBJ2-7
TGTGCCAGCAGCCGATCGGGGACAGGGGTCTACGAGCAGTACTTC
CASSRSGTGVYEQYF
>.|TRBV6-1|TRBD1|TRBJ1-5
TGTGCCAGCAGTGAAGGACAGGGTTCTGGGCAGCCCCAGCATTTT
CASSEGQGSGQPQHF
>.|TRBV19|TRBD2|TRBJ2-1
TGTGCCAGTAGCCCCGGCGGGGGGACCTACAATGAGCAGTTCTTC
CASSPGGGTYNEQFF
>.|TRBV5-4|.|TRBJ2-2
TGTGCCAGCGTGACAGAGCTCACCGGGGAGCTGTTTTTT
CASVTELTGELFF
>.|TRBV7-2|TRBD2|TRBJ2-5
TGTGCCAGCAGCTCCAATAGCGGGATGGGACAAGAGACCCAGTACTTC
CASSSNSGMGQETQYF
>.|TRBV30|.|TRBJ2-1
TGTGCCTGGAGTACTTTGTACTTTGGGGACAATGAGCAGTTCTTC
CAWSTLYFGDNEQFF
>.|TRBV21-1|.|TRBJ2-7
TGTGCCAGCAGTTTACAGGGGCCCTACGAGCAGTACTTC
CASSLQGPYEQYF
>.|TRBV28|.|TRBJ1-6
TGTGCCAGCAGTTTAGGGGGTGGCGGATCACCCCTCCACTTT
CASSLGGGGSPLHF
>.|TRBV12-3/TRBV12-4|.|TRBJ1-1
TGTGCCAGCAGTACCCGGGGTGGCACTGAAGCTTTCTTT
CASSTRGGTEAFF
>.|TRBV20-1|TRBD1|TRBJ2-7
TGCAGTGCTAGTGGTACACCGGGACAGGACTACGAGCAGTACTTC
CSASGTPGQDYEQYF
>.|TRBV30|.|TRBJ1-3
TGTGCCTGGAGTAGATTGGGCTCTAGCTCTGGAAACACCATATATTTT
CAWSRLGSSSGNTIYF
>.|TRBV9|TRBD1|TRBJ2-7
TGTGCCAGCAGCGTAGCCCCCGCGGGACAGGACTACGAGCAGTACTTC
CASSVAPAGQDYEQYF
>once|TRBV5-4|.|TRBJ1-3
TGTGCCAGCAGCTTTGGGGGAGACTCTGGAAACACCATATATTTT
CASSFGGDSGNTIYF
>.|TRBV15|.|TRBJ1-5
TGTGCCACCAGCAGAGTTGTTGGCAATCAGCCCCAGCATTTT
CATSRVVGNQPQHF
>.|TRBV11-2|TRBD1|TRBJ1-3
TGTGCCAGCAGCTTAGGACAGGGAACTGGGTACTCTGGAAACACCATATATTTT
CASSLGQGTGYSGNTIYF
>once|TRBV7-6|TRBD2|TRBJ2-1
TGTGCCAGCAGCCGACTAGCGGGAGTGTTCAATGAGCAGTTCTTC
CASSRLAGVFNEQFF
>once|TRBV7-2|.|TRBJ2-1
TGTGCCAGCAGCTTAGTGTTGGCTTTCAATGAGCAGTTCTTC
CASSLVLAFNEQFF
>.|TRBV5-5|.|TRBJ1-3
TGTGCCAGCAGCTCGGGGGGCTCTGGAAACACCATATATTTT
CASSSGGSGNTIYF
>few|TRBV5-1|TRBD1|TRBJ1-2
TGCGCCAGCAGCCCTACAGGGGGCCGAGGCTACACCTTC
CASSPTGGRGYTF
>once|TRBV5-8|TRBD1|TRBJ1-2
TGTGCCAGCAGCCCGTACGGTAGCAGGGGGATCTATGGCTACACCTTC
CASSPYGSRGIYGYTF
>.|TRBV23-1|.|TRBJ2-7
TGCGCCAGCTTTCAAGAGGTTCCTTCCTACGAGCAGTACTTC
CASFQEVPSYEQYF
>.|TRBV7-2|TRBD1|TRBJ2-1
TGTGCCAGCAGTCCTACAGGGGCGCAAGTTTACAATGAGCAGTTCTTC
CASSPTGAQVYNEQFF
>.|TRBV28|.|TRBJ1-4
TGTGCCAGCAGTGAACAGGGACCGAATGAAAAACTGTTTTTT
CASSEQGPNEKLFF
>once|TRBV4-3|TRBD2|TRBJ2-3
TGCGCCAGCAGCTTTTTCGGGACTAGCGGCGGTGGGGATACGCAGTATTTT
CASSFFGTSGGGDTQYF
>.|TRBV11-2|TRBD1|TRBJ1-2
TGTGCCAGCAGCCCCGGACAGGGCGATGGCTACACCTTC
CASSPGQGDGYTF
>.|TRBV9|TRBD1|TRBJ2-2
TGTGCCAGCAGCGTACCCCGAGGGACAGAGCTTAACACCGGGGAGCTGTTTTTT
CASSVPRGTELNTGELFF
>once|TRBV12-5|TRBD1|TRBJ1-2
TGTGCTAGTGGTTTGGTACTCGGACAGGGCGATTCCTTC
CASGLVLGQGDSF
>.|TRBV11-2|TRBD1|TRBJ1-1
TGTGCCAGCAGCTTAGGCTGGGGACAGGGGCATTTCTTT
CASSLGWGQGHFF
>once|TRBV5-1|TRBD1|TRBJ2-1
TGCGCCAGCAGCTTCCGGGACAGCGGTAGGGATGAGCAGTTCTTC
CASSFRDSGRDEQFF
>.|TRBV29-1|.|TRBJ1-4
TGCAGCGTCGCCCGGGGTGACGGAGAAAAACTGTTTTTT
CSVARGDGEKLFF
>.|TRBV19|TRBD1|TRBJ2-6
TGTGCCAGTTGCCGGGACAGGTTCTCTGGGGCCAACGTCCTGACTTTC
CASCRDRFSGANVLTF
>.|TRBV5-1|TRBD1|TRBJ2-7
TGCGCCAGCAGCGGACAGGGAAGCTCCTACGAGCAGTACTTC
CASSGQGSSYEQYF
>once|TRBV28|.|TRBJ2-7
TGTGCCAGCAGTTTTCCGGGGGATCATCGTTACGAGCAGTACTTC
CASSFPGDHRYEQYF
>.|TRBV9|TRBD2|TRBJ2-3
TGTGCCAGCAGCTCTTCTCTAGCGGGAGGTGTAGATACGCAGTATTTT
CASSSSLAGGVDTQYF
>.|TRBV9|.|TRBJ2-5
TGTGCCAGCGGACGCAACCAAGAGACCCAGTACTTC
CASGRNQETQYF
>.|TRBV3-1/TRBV3-2|.|TRBJ1-5
TGTGCCAGCAGCCGATACCTAGGGCAGCCCCAGCATTTT
CASSRYLGQPQHF
>.|TRBV19|.|TRBJ1-1
TGTGCCAGTAGTAAGAACACTGAAGCTTTCTTT
CASSKNTEAFF
>.|TRBV30|.|TRBJ1-2
TGTGCCTGGAGGGGGACGGTACTGGGCGACTATGGCTACACCTTC
CAWRGTVLGDYGYTF
>.|TRBV11-2|.|TRBJ2-1
TGTGCCAGCAGCTTAGAAGGGTCTAACAATGAGCAGTTCTTC
CASSLEGSNNEQFF
>few|TRBV5-1|TRBD2|TRBJ2-1
TGCGCCAGCAGCTTAGGACTAGCGGGAGCCAATGAGCAGTTCTTC
CASSLGLAGANEQFF
>.|TRBV9|TRBD2|TRBJ2-5
TGTGCCAGCAGCTCCCGGACTAGCGGGGACCAAGAGACCCAGTACTTC
CASSSRTSGDQETQYF
>.|TRBV28|.|TRBJ1-4
TGTGCCAGCACTCCGGGACGGCGGAATGAAAAACTGTTTTTT
CASTPGRRNEKLFF
>.|TRBV27|.|TRBJ2-7
TGTGCCAGCAGTCCTACTCAGGAGACCTACGAGCAGTACTTC
CASSPTQETYEQYF